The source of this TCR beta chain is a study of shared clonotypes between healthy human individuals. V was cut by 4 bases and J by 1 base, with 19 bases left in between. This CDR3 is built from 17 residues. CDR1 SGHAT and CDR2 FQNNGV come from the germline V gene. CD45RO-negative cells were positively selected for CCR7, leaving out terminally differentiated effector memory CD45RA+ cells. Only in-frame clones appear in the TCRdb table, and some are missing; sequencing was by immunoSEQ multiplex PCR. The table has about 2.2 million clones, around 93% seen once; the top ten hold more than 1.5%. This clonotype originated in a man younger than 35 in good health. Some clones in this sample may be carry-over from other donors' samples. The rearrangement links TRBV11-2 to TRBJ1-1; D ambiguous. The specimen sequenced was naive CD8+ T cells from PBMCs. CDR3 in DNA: TGTGCCAGCAGCTCGCCTATGTCCTGGGGAGAGAACACTGAAGCTTTCTTT. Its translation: CASSSPMSWGENTEAFF.